Listed here are 3 T cell receptor beta chains from one sample, sequenced in a study of cytomegalovirus exposure and HLA in healthy donors. PCR involved 60 Vbeta and 13 Jbeta primers. TCRdb's table, derived via immunoSEQ multiplex PCR, lists solely in-frame clones and lacks some. The table includes 150,000 to 200,000 clones, roughly 80% detected once. The sequenced sample was PBMCs. These receptors came from a woman aged 30 to 39 in good health and CMV-seropositive.

This clone was counted once. This rearrangement joins TRBV5-4 to TRBJ1-6, with 9 nucleotides matching TRBD1. Trimming cost V 4 bases and J 9 bases; bases outside gene matches: 5. The CDR3 consists of 14 residues. Germline CDR1 and CDR2: SGHNT and YYREEE (reference sequence). CDR3: CASSMGQGGSPLHF. In DNA, the CDR3 is TGTGCCAGCAGCATGGGACAGGGAGGTTCACCCCTCCACTTT.

The chain is built from TRBV28 and TRBJ1-2, with 9 bases matching TRBD1. Germline V lookup: CDR1 MDHEN, CDR2 SYDVKM. The J segment lost 5 bases and the V segment lost 5 bases, leaving 12 bases of the junction unmatched. The CDR3 loop spans 16 amino acids. This CDR3 is CASSPPVTGGRYGYTF. CDR3 coding DNA: TGTGCCAGCAGTCCCCCCGTTACAGGGGGCCGGTATGGCTACACCTTC.

The chain joins TRBV6-6 to TRBJ2-1, with no clear D. This CDR3 has 12 amino acids. Trimming removed 6 bases from V and 9 bases from J, with 12 bases in between. Germline CDR1 reads MNHNY; CDR2 reads SVGAGI (reference sequence). The CDR3 spells CASRPGATEQFF. The CDR3 DNA reads TGTGCCAGCAGACCAGGCGCGACTGAGCAGTTCTTC.